The 32 T cell receptor beta chains below all came from one sample that was sequenced in a study of blood T cell repertoires in COVID-19. Sequencing used immunoSEQ multiplex PCR; TCRdb keeps in-frame clones, though not all of them. The profile shows about 670,000 clones, around 90% of them singletons. The sample taken for sequencing was peripheral blood. The source is a woman aged 18-30 years with acute or convalescent COVID-19.

The chain employs TRBV7-2 and TRBJ1-5; the match to TRBD1 covers 8 bases. This CDR3 comprises 15 residues. Losses at the gene ends were 5 bases for V and 4 bases for J; bases not matched to a gene: 7. CDR1 is SGHTA and CDR2 is FQGNSA in the germline V gene. CDR3 sequence: CASSLSGQENQPQHF. Written as DNA, the CDR3 is TGTGCCAGCAGCCTGTCGGGACAGGAGAATCAGCCCCAGCATTTT. Looking up the rest from reference TRBV7-2 and TRBJ1-5 gives the full variable domain: GAGVSQSPSNKVTEKGKDVELRCDPISGHTALYWYRQSLGQGLEFLIYFQGNSAPDKSGLPSDRFSAERTGGSVSTLTIQRTQQEDSAVYLCASSLSGQENQPQHFGDGTRLSIL.

The chain joins TRBV9 to TRBJ2-2; 8 nucleotides line up with TRBD2. The V gene's germline CDR1 is SGDLS and CDR2 YYNGEE. V shed 4 bases, J shed 4 bases, and the junction held 3 bases outside the gene matches. The CDR3 loop spans 14 amino acids. In DNA, the CDR3 is TGTGCCAGCAGCCCGACTAGCGCCACCGGGGAGCTGTTTTTT. This translates into CASSPTSATGELFF.

This clone was seen just once. The chain is built from TRBV19 and TRBJ2-2, with 9 bases matching TRBD1. Germline V CDR1 and CDR2: LNHDA, SQIVND (reference sequence). Trimming took 5 bases from V and 5 from J; bases not matched to a gene: 9. The CDR3 contains 16 residues. CDR3 DNA sequence: TGTGCCAGTAGTCAACCCGGGACAGGGATAACCGGGGAGCTGTTTTTT. Its translation: CASSQPGTGITGELFF.

The rearrangement links TRBV30 to TRBJ1-3, with a possible D match to TRBD1 (5 bases). The CDR3 totals 15 residues. Per the germline V gene, CDR1 is GTSNPN and CDR2 is SVGIG (reference sequence). V shed 5 bases and J shed 2 bases, with 16 bases lying between them. The CDR3 region has the DNA TGTGCCTGGTGGGGTATCGGGGGTACTGGAAACACCATATATTTT. This sequence encodes CAWWGIGGTGNTIYF.

This rearrangement joins TRBV7-7 to TRBJ2-5, with D possibly being TRBD1 (6 bases). The germline V gene has CDR1 SSHAT and CDR2 FNYEAQ (reference sequence). CDR3 length: 17 residues. Between the trimmed V and J ends, which lost 5 bases and 1 base, there was a span of 20 bases. The CDR3 DNA reads as TGTGCCAGCAGCCTGGACGTGGGGGCTGGTGTCCAAGAGACCCAGTACTTC. This translates into CASSLDVGAGVQETQYF.

The rearrangement uses TRBV4-1 and TRBJ1-2; 11 bases match TRBD1. V lost 2 bases, J lost 7 bases, and 9 bases stayed unmatched. The CDR3 is 16 residues long. The V gene's germline CDR1 is MGHRA and CDR2 YSYEKL. Written as DNA, the CDR3 is TGCGCCAGCAGCCAACCTCGGACAGGGGGCAAGTTTGGCTACACCTTC. Protein sequence: CASSQPRTGGKFGYTF.

The V gene is TRBV20-1, the J gene TRBJ1-2; a possible D gene is TRBD1 (6 bases). Per germline, CDR1 DFQATT and CDR2 SNEGSKA (reference sequence). V was shortened by 7 bases and J by 4 bases, with 10 bases between the two germline ends. This CDR3 is 11 amino acids long. CDR3 sequence: CSVTGTYGYTF. Written as DNA, the CDR3 is TGCAGTGTCACAGGGACCTATGGCTACACCTTC.

The V and J genes are TRBV21-1 and TRBJ2-1; the listed D gene, TRBD2, was not tested against the DNA. TRBV21-1 is tagged as a pseudogene. The CDR3 covers 14 residues. The CDR3, as DNA: TGTGCCAGCAGCTTGACTAACCCGGGCAATGAGCAGTTCTTC. Residues: CASSLTNPGNEQFF.

V and J are TRBV7-9 and TRBJ2-5; TRBD1 matches 9 bases. Germline-derived CDR1 and CDR2 are SEHNR and FQNEAQ (reference sequence). This CDR3 region has 15 residues. The trim removed 5 bases at V and 5 bases at J, leaving 9 bases unmatched. Written as DNA, the CDR3 is TGTGCCAGCAGCACCTACAGGGGGCGCGCGGAGACCCAGTACTTC. As protein: CASSTYRGRAETQYF. The variable domain in full, with the rest retrieved from reference TRBV7-9 and TRBJ2-5, is DTGVSQNPRHKITKRGQNVTFRCDPISEHNRLYWYRQTLGQGPEFLTYFQNEAQLEKSRLLSDRFSAERPKGSFSTLEIQRTEQGDSAMYLCASSTYRGRAETQYFGPGTRLLVL.

The genes are TRBV30 and TRBJ1-1, with TRBD1 matching over 8 bases. J gave up 6 bases and V 0 bases, and 9 bases lay outside the gene matches. The CDR3 has 15 residues. The germline gives CDR1 GTSNPN, CDR2 SVGIG (reference sequence). The CDR3 region has the DNA TGTGCCTGGAGTGTACTTAGGACAGGGAGGTCTGAAGCTTTCTTT. Residues: CAWSVLRTGRSEAFF.

J is TRBJ1-5 and V is TRBV10-3; D is possibly TRBD1 (5 bases). Germline V CDR1 and CDR2: ENHRY, SYGVKD. This CDR3 comprises 14 residues. Trimming took off 1 base at V and 4 bases at J, with 8 bases between the two ends. The CDR3 reads CAISEWGVNQPQHF. CDR3 nucleotides: TGTGCCATCAGTGAGTGGGGGGTTAATCAGCCCCAGCATTTT.

The rearrangement links TRBV6-5 to TRBJ1-5; the match to TRBD1 covers 9 bases. From germline, CDR1 is MNHEY and CDR2 SVGAGI. The CDR3 has 15 amino acids. V shed 9 bases and J 5 bases; nucleotides not matched to a gene: 11. CDR3 in amino acids: CASPLNRGPDQPQHF. CDR3 bases: TGTGCCAGTCCCCTAAACAGGGGGCCCGATCAGCCCCAGCATTTT.

This clone was observed a few times. The chain combines TRBV27 with TRBJ1-6; 9 positions match TRBD1. CDR3 length: 18 residues. V was pared by 0 bases and J by 10 bases, with 13 bases of the junction left unmatched. CDR1 is MNHEY, CDR2 SMNVEV, per germline (reference sequence). This CDR3 reads CASSLSKIRTGARSPLHF. CDR3 coding DNA: TGTGCCAGCAGTTTATCTAAAATCCGGACAGGGGCAAGATCACCCCTCCACTTT.

The chain uses TRBV25-1 and TRBJ1-1; a weak D match, TRBD1 (6 bases). CDR1 and CDR2 from the germline V gene are MGHDK and SYGVNS. Trimming cost V 3 bases and J 4 bases, with 15 bases left between them. The CDR3 covers 15 residues. The CDR3 DNA follows: TGTGCCAGCAGTGACCCCCAGGGGCGAGGCACTGAAGCTTTCTTT. Its translation is CASSDPQGRGTEAFF.

Points on this clone: Other nucleotide sequences in the sample specify the same CDR3. V is TRBV7-2 and J is TRBJ1-1; no clear D. CDR1 and CDR2 (germline): SGHTA, FQGNSA. This CDR3 has 14 residues. The V end lost 1 base, the J end lost 1 base, and 7 bases lay between the germline ends. This chain's CDR3 is CASSLVPGNTEAFF. The CDR3 DNA follows: TGTGCCAGCAGCTTAGTTCCAGGGAACACTGAAGCTTTCTTT.

V usage is TRBV27 and J usage is TRBJ2-7; 8 nucleotides line up with TRBD1. This CDR3 is 15 amino acids long. CDR1 MNHEY and CDR2 SMNVEV come from the germline V gene (reference sequence). With 5 bases clipped from V and 4 bases from J, the junction kept 10 bases outside the gene matches. The CDR3 here is CASSPGQGGWYEQYF. Written as DNA, the CDR3 is TGTGCCAGCAGTCCCGGACAGGGCGGGTGGTACGAGCAGTACTTC.

A remark on this clone: The junction does not match germline at one end; this may be a read error. The chain has TRBV24-1 and TRBJ2-3; 11 bases map to TRBD2. Germline V gives CDR1 KGHDR, CDR2 SFDVKD. The CDR3 is 17 residues long. In nucleotides, the CDR3 is TGTGCCACCAGTGACTCCGGGACTAGCGGCAACCCAGATCCGCAGTATTTT. This codes for CATSDSGTSGNPDPQYF.

V usage is TRBV11-3 and J usage is TRBJ1-1; tentative D call: TRBD1 (6 bases). The germline V gene encodes CDR1 SGHNT and CDR2 YENEEA. The CDR3 has 14 amino acids. The V end lost 5 bases, the J end lost 4 bases, and 14 bases lay between the germline ends. This CDR3 reads CASSPTQGSTEAFF. The CDR3 nucleotides are TGTGCCAGCAGCCCGACACAGGGATCCACTGAAGCTTTCTTT.

The rearrangement uses TRBV6-4 and TRBJ2-2, with D possibly being TRBD2 (6 bases). The germline V and J ends were trimmed by 2 bases and 0 bases, with 7 bases remaining between them. The germline V gene encodes CDR1 MRHNA and CDR2 SNTAGT. The CDR3 covers 15 residues. In DNA, the CDR3 is TGTGCCAGCAGTGACGGGGGGTCGAACACCGGGGAGCTGTTTTTT. Translating gives CASSDGGSNTGELFF.

V gene TRBV10-3 combines with J gene TRBJ2-7; 7 bases agree with TRBD1. Looked up from germline, CDR1 is ENHRY and CDR2 is SYGVKD. After removal of 2 bases from V and 6 bases from J, the junction contained 4 bases not matched to a gene. The CDR3 spans 13 residues. The chain's CDR3 is CAISESDRAEQYF. CDR3 coding DNA: TGTGCCATCAGTGAGAGCGACAGGGCCGAGCAGTACTTC.

The chain has TRBV5-1 and TRBJ1-6, with TRBD1 identical over 9 bases. With 0 bases clipped from V and 7 bases from J, the junction kept 2 bases outside the gene matches. Germline CDR1 reads SGHRS; CDR2 reads YFSETQ. The CDR3 runs to 15 residues. The CDR3 reads CASSLEGQGNSPLHF. The CDR3 nucleotides read TGCGCCAGCAGCTTGGAGGGACAGGGAAATTCACCCCTCCACTTT.

V gene TRBV24-1 combines with J gene TRBJ1-1; D is unclear. The V end was cut by 8 bases, the J end by 4 bases, with 7 bases between. CDR3 length: 11 residues. Germline assignment: CDR1 KGHDR and CDR2 SFDVKD. CDR3 amino acids: CATTGGTEAFF. The CDR3 DNA reads as TGTGCCACCACGGGAGGCACTGAAGCTTTCTTT.

This chain joins TRBV19 and TRBJ1-5; tentatively, D is TRBD1 (6 bases). Trimming cost V 0 bases and J 0 bases, with 12 bases left between them. From germline, CDR1 is LNHDA and CDR2 SQIVND (reference sequence). The length of the CDR3 is 17 residues. The CDR3 region is CASSIDGRGYSNQPQHF. CDR3 nucleotides: TGTGCCAGTAGTATAGATGGCAGGGGTTATAGCAATCAGCCCCAGCATTTT.

The chain employs TRBV6-6 and TRBJ2-7, with 12 bases fitting TRBD1. This CDR3 contains 16 residues. Looked up from germline, CDR1 is MNHNY and CDR2 is SVGAGI (reference sequence). V trimming: 2 bases; J trimming: 6 bases; junction bases outside the gene matches: 8. The CDR3: CASSYPPGTGGFEQYF. CDR3 coding DNA: TGTGCCAGCAGTTACCCTCCCGGGACAGGGGGCTTCGAGCAGTACTTC.

This chain connects TRBV19 to TRBJ1-2, with a weak D call TRBD1 (6 bases). This CDR3 has 15 residues. The germline gives CDR1 LNHDA, CDR2 SQIVND (reference sequence). Trimming removed 1 base at V and 5 bases at J, with 14 bases between. The CDR3 DNA sequence: TGTGCCAGTAGTATAGGGTCGGACAGACCTTATGGCTACACCTTC. Protein product: CASSIGSDRPYGYTF. Using reference TRBV19 and TRBJ1-2 for the parts outside the CDR3, the full variable domain is DGGITQSPKYLFRKEGQNVTLSCEQNLNHDAMYWYRQDPGQGLRLIYYSQIVNDFQKGDIAEGYSVSREKKESFPLTVTSAQKNPTAFYLCASSIGSDRPYGYTFGSGTRLTVV.

The sample holds one count of this clone. The V call is TRBV5-4, the J call TRBJ1-2; D unresolved. The CDR3 has 14 residues. The germline V gene has CDR1 SGHNT and CDR2 YYREEE (reference sequence). With 1 base removed from V and 6 bases from J, the gap between germline ends came to 13 bases. In DNA form, the CDR3 reads TGTGCCAGCAGCTTGTCTGCTCCTGGCCATGGCTACACCTTC. Residues: CASSLSAPGHGYTF. Variable domain in full (rest from reference TRBV5-4 and TRBJ1-2): ETGVTQSPTHLIKTRGQQVTLRCSSQSGHNTVSWYQQALGQGPQFIFQYYREEENGRGNFPPRFSGLQFPNYSSELNVNALELDDSALYLCASSLSAPGHGYTFGSGTRLTVV.

The CDR3 loop reads CATSDFDDSEDPYGYTF. Here the CDR3 DNA reads TGTGCCACCAGTGATTTTGACGACAGCGAGGATCCATATGGCTACACCTTC. The rearrangement joins TRBV24-1 to TRBJ1-2; maybe TRBD1 (5 bases). Germline values: CDR1 KGHDR, CDR2 SFDVKD. CDR3 size: 17 residues. V was shortened by 1 base and J by 5 bases, with 19 bases between the two germline ends.

The gene calls are TRBV6-2 or TRBV6-3 and TRBJ2-3; D is perhaps TRBD1 (7 bases). The CDR3 covers 14 residues. Trimming removed 6 bases from V and 4 bases from J, with 14 bases in between. CDR1 and CDR2 (germline): MNHEY, SVGEGT. CDR3 DNA: TGTGCCAGCAGCCTCAGGGGGGACCCAGATACGCAGTATTTT. Its protein product is CASSLRGDPDTQYF.

This clone was recorded only once. The chain combines TRBV7-9 with TRBJ2-7, with 7 bases identical to TRBD1. CDR3 length: 13 amino acids. Germline V gene sequence: CDR1 SEHNR, CDR2 FQNEAQ (reference sequence). With V trimmed by 5 bases and J by 3 bases, 4 bases remained unmatched. In nucleotides, the CDR3 is TGTGCCAGCAGCCAGTGGACAGGCTACGAGCAGTACTTC. This gives the protein CASSQWTGYEQYF.

The chain uses TRBV19 and TRBJ1-1; 8 nucleotides align to TRBD1. Germline trimming cut 7 bases from V and 7 bases from J; bases unmatched to any gene: 11. CDR1 and CDR2 (germline): LNHDA, SQIVND (reference sequence). The CDR3 spans 14 residues. CDR3 amino acids: CASILDRGTGEAFF. The CDR3 DNA reads as TGTGCCAGTATCCTCGACAGGGGTACGGGTGAAGCTTTCTTT.

This clone was recorded once. This chain uses TRBV7-9 with TRBJ2-7, with 8 bases identical to TRBD1. V lost 4 bases, J lost 2 bases, and 7 bases stayed unmatched. Germline CDR1 reads SEHNR; CDR2 reads FQNEAQ (reference sequence). The CDR3 spans 15 residues. This chain's CDR3 is CASSSQGALPYEQYF. As DNA, the CDR3 is TGTGCCAGCAGCTCCCAGGGGGCCCTCCCCTACGAGCAGTACTTC.

The rearrangement joins TRBV6-2 or TRBV6-3 to TRBJ1-3; TRBD1 might be the D (6 bases). Between the trimmed V and J ends, which lost 4 bases and 2 bases, there was a span of 12 bases. This CDR3 is 15 amino acids long. CDR1 MNHEY and CDR2 SVGEGT come from the germline V gene. CDR3 in DNA: TGTGCCAGCAGTTTATCTCGACAGGCTGGAAACACCATATATTTT. Translation gives CASSLSRQAGNTIYF.